The 10 T cell receptor beta chains listed next were all sequenced from one sample in a study of T cell responses to AZD1222 COVID-19 vaccine (dated by TCRdb to the early 2020s). The library was obtained by the immunoSEQ multiplex PCR assay. Here the immuneACCESS table is served through TCRdb, limited to in-frame sequences with V and J called. Missing clones are a known gap in these copies; in checked studies unresolved V genes cover under half, and the rest lacks a known reason. This sample comprises over 80,000 clones, about 89% of them detected only once. The ten largest account for 6.5% to 10% of the sample. This specimen's time point label, per the study, means: about 28 days (+/-7) after the second vaccine dose. The sample here was peripheral blood, taken 28 days after the second AZD1222 dose. The source of these receptors is an adult who received the AZD1222 COVID-19 vaccine.

This clone was counted a few times. The chain carries TRBV9 and TRBJ2-7; 7 nucleotides align to TRBD2. The length of the CDR3 is 15 residues. V was clipped by 4 bases and J by 6 bases; unmatched bases: 13. The germline V gene has CDR1 SGDLS and CDR2 YYNGEE. The CDR3 region is CASSTLGAGVPEQYF. The CDR3 DNA reads TGTGCCAGCAGCACCCTCGGCGCGGGAGTCCCCGAGCAGTACTTC.

This chain connects TRBV9 to TRBJ2-1; 9 positions agree with TRBD2. This CDR3 contains 15 residues. Germline V CDR1 and CDR2: SGDLS, YYNGEE. J gave up 7 bases and V 0 bases, and 5 bases lay outside the gene matches. This CDR3 reads CASSVVASGINEQFF. In nucleotides, the CDR3 is TGTGCCAGCAGCGTAGTAGCTAGCGGGATAAATGAGCAGTTCTTC.

The chain is built from TRBV19 and TRBJ2-3, with D uncertain. The V gene's germline CDR1 is LNHDA and CDR2 SQIVND (reference sequence). This CDR3 has 14 residues. Trimming took off 2 bases at V and 1 base at J, with 7 bases between the two ends. In DNA, the CDR3 is TGTGCCAGTAGTATAACAGCAGGCACAGATACGCAGTATTTT. The encoded protein is CASSITAGTDTQYF.

The CDR3: CASSFHRGAPTF. The CDR3 DNA is TGTGCCAGCAGTTTTCACAGGGGTGCGCCCACCTTC. The rearrangement uses TRBV6-6 and TRBJ1-2; 7 bases match TRBD1. This CDR3 comprises 12 residues. The V gene's germline CDR1 is MNHNY and CDR2 SVGAGI (reference sequence). V gave up 4 bases and J gave up 13 bases; unmatched junction bases: 9.

The rearrangement links TRBV5-1 to TRBJ2-2, with TRBD1 identical over 7 bases. Trimming took 2 bases from V and 2 from J; bases not matched to a gene: 3. The germline gives CDR1 SGHRS, CDR2 YFSETQ. The CDR3 is 15 residues long. The CDR3 protein is CASSFDRVNTGELFF. The CDR3 region has the DNA TGCGCCAGCAGCTTCGACAGGGTAAACACCGGGGAGCTGTTTTTT.

This clone was recorded once. V gene TRBV7-9 combines with J gene TRBJ2-2; D ambiguous. V lost 5 bases, J lost 0 bases, and 10 bases lay in between. This CDR3 is 15 amino acids long. CDR1 and CDR2 from the germline V gene are SEHNR and FQNEAQ (reference sequence). CDR3: CASSPRVSNTGELFF. CDR3 DNA sequence: TGTGCCAGCAGCCCCCGGGTTTCGAACACCGGGGAGCTGTTTTTT.

J is TRBJ2-7 and V is TRBV10-3; 9 bases match TRBD2. Germline assignment: CDR1 ENHRY and CDR2 SYGVKD. V lost 3 bases, J lost 7 bases, and 16 bases stayed unmatched. The CDR3 is 17 residues long. The CDR3 nucleotides read TGTGCCATCAGTGACCCATCTAGCGGGACCTTCAAAGTGGAGCAGTACTTC. It is translated as CAISDPSSGTFKVEQYF.

About this clone itself: The sample contains more than one DNA sequence encoding this CDR3. The chain is built from TRBV28 and TRBJ1-2; D is undetermined. Trimming cost V 1 base and J 0 bases, with 0 bases left between them. Germline CDR1 MDHEN, CDR2 SYDVKM. The CDR3 loop spans 12 amino acids. CDR3 sequence: CASSLSNYGYTF. The CDR3 nucleotides are TGTGCCAGCAGTTTATCTAACTATGGCTACACCTTC.

This clone was recorded a few times. V and J are TRBV12-3 or TRBV12-4 and TRBJ2-5; D is undetermined. V lost 9 bases to trimming and J lost 1 base, with 9 bases between them. The CDR3 is made up of 12 amino acids. CDR3 in amino acids: CASRTGQETQYF. CDR3 nucleotides: TGTGCCAGTCGGACGGGCCAAGAGACCCAGTACTTC.

The CDR3 loop reads CASSDGTGGTGELFF. The CDR3 coding sequence is TGTGCCAGCAGCGATGGGACAGGGGGCACCGGGGAGCTGTTTTTT. V is TRBV2 and J is TRBJ2-2; TRBD1 agrees at 11 bases. V lost 6 bases to trimming and J lost 4 bases; unmatched junction nucleotides: 4. The CDR3 loop spans 15 amino acids. CDR1 is SNHLY and CDR2 is FYNNEI in the germline V gene.